The 18 T cell receptor beta chains below come from one sample, sequenced in a study of blood T cell repertoires in COVID-19. The protocol was immunoSEQ multiplex PCR, while the TCRdb copy is restricted to in-frame clones and leaves out a portion. The sample contains over 60,000 clones, 80% to 95% of which appear only once. Input material: peripheral blood. The receptors come from a human donor in a cohort sampled during active COVID-19.

This clone was observed a single time. V usage is TRBV20-1 and J usage is TRBJ1-1; TRBD1 is a possible D gene (5 bases). Germline V gene sequence: CDR1 DFQATT, CDR2 SNEGSKA (reference sequence). Trimming cost V 1 base and J 13 bases, with 10 bases left between them. The CDR3 loop spans 10 amino acids. DNA for the CDR3: TGCAGTGCTAGAGGACAGACCCTTTTCTTT. The encoded protein is CSARGQTLFF.

V is TRBV7-9 and J is TRBJ2-5; 11 bases align to TRBD2. Germline V gives CDR1 SEHNR, CDR2 FQNEAQ (reference sequence). The V and J ends lost 1 base and 5 bases, in that order; junction bases with no gene match: 6. This CDR3 contains 16 residues. CDR3 sequence: CASSLGGLAEAETQYF. The CDR3, as DNA: TGTGCCAGCAGCTTAGGGGGACTAGCGGAAGCGGAGACCCAGTACTTC.

The J gene is TRBJ2-1, the V gene TRBV7-9; a weak D match, TRBD2 (7 bases). CDR1 and CDR2 (germline): SEHNR, FQNEAQ (reference sequence). Trimming shortened V by 5 bases and J by 11 bases, and 22 bases separated the two germline ends. CDR3 length: 15 amino acids. As DNA, the CDR3 is TGTGCCAGCAGCCGAACCGGGGGCGGGAGTAACAAGCAGTTCTTC. Protein sequence: CASSRTGGGSNKQFF.

The rearrangement links TRBV3-1 (or the pseudogene TRBV3-2) to TRBJ2-2; no clear D gene. From germline, CDR1 is LGHDT and CDR2 YNNKEL (reference sequence). Trimming removed 1 base at V and 6 bases at J, with 6 bases between. This CDR3 contains 13 residues. The CDR3 here is CASSQVSAGELFF. The CDR3 DNA reads TGTGCCAGCAGCCAAGTCAGCGCCGGGGAGCTGTTTTTT.

The genes are TRBV11-2 and TRBJ1-4, with D maybe TRBD1 (6 bases). The germline V and J ends were trimmed by 4 bases and 5 bases, with 14 bases remaining between them. Germline assignment: CDR1 SGHAT and CDR2 FQNNGV. The CDR3 length is 15 residues. The CDR3 loop reads CASSYGQHWNEKLFF. The DNA of the CDR3 is TGTGCCAGCAGCTATGGACAGCACTGGAATGAAAAACTGTTTTTT.

The rearrangement uses TRBV15 and TRBJ2-2; possible D gene TRBD2, 6 bases. The germline gives CDR1 LNHNV, CDR2 YYDKDF (reference sequence). Trimming stripped 7 bases from V and 2 bases from J, with 11 bases between. CDR3 size: 14 residues. CDR3 protein: CATTGSRNTGELFF. In DNA, the CDR3 is TGTGCCACCACCGGGAGTCGAAACACCGGGGAGCTGTTTTTT.

The chain carries TRBV11-3 and TRBJ2-1; 7 nucleotides agree with TRBD2. V shed 3 bases and J 4 bases; nucleotides not matched to a gene: 9. CDR1 is SGHNT and CDR2 is YENEEA in the germline V gene. The CDR3 has 16 residues. CDR3 sequence reads: CASSFGRGAGYNEQFF. In DNA form, the CDR3 reads TGTGCCAGCAGCTTCGGCCGAGGAGCGGGATACAATGAGCAGTTCTTC.

This chain uses TRBV3-1 (or the pseudogene TRBV3-2) with TRBJ2-3; TRBD2 is a possible D gene (6 bases). There are 14 residues in the CDR3. V was cut by 1 base and J by 6 bases, with 11 bases left in between. CDR1 LGHDT and CDR2 YNNKEL come from the germline V gene (reference sequence). The CDR3 loop reads CASSQGGGSDTQYF. DNA of the CDR3: TGTGCCAGCAGCCAAGGTGGGGGGAGCGATACGCAGTATTTT.

This chain links TRBV15 with TRBJ2-7; 8 bases agree with TRBD2. The CDR3 is 17 residues long. Unmatched junction bases numbered 14, after V lost 5 bases and J lost 2 bases. Per the germline V gene, CDR1 is LNHNV and CDR2 is YYDKDF (reference sequence). CDR3 nucleotides: TGTGCCACCAGCGGAGGTCGGGCTAGCGGGTGGCCCTACGAGCAGTACTTC. It specifies CATSGGRASGWPYEQYF.

This chain connects TRBV19 to TRBJ2-3; tentative D call: TRBD2 (5 bases). V was cut by 2 bases and J by 5 bases, with 11 bases left in between. The germline V gene encodes CDR1 LNHDA and CDR2 SQIVND (reference sequence). The CDR3 contains 14 residues. For the CDR3, the DNA is TGTGCCAGTAGTATAAAGGACTTTAAAGATACGCAGTATTTT. This sequence encodes CASSIKDFKDTQYF.

V and J are TRBV7-3 and TRBJ1-6, with D perhaps matching TRBD1 (5 bases). Looked up from germline, CDR1 is SGHTA and CDR2 is FQGTGA. V lost 1 base and J lost 7, with 11 bases in between. The CDR3 is 15 amino acids. This chain's CDR3 is CASSLRGVPNSPLHF. The CDR3 DNA follows: TGTGCCAGCAGCTTAAGGGGCGTCCCGAATTCACCCCTCCACTTT.

V usage is TRBV29-1 and J usage is TRBJ2-3, with D perhaps TRBD1 (5 bases). V shed 3 bases and J shed 4 bases, with 14 bases lying between them. The CDR3 totals 14 residues. From germline, CDR1 is SQVTM and CDR2 ANQGSEA. The CDR3 loop is CSVEQDTRADTQYF. DNA for the CDR3: TGCAGCGTTGAGCAGGACACGAGAGCAGATACGCAGTATTTT.

This chain uses TRBV24-1 with TRBJ1-4; possibly TRBD1 for D (6 bases). V was pared by 3 bases and J by 8 bases, with 18 bases between. The germline gives CDR1 KGHDR, CDR2 SFDVKD. The CDR3 is 16 residues long. The CDR3 coding sequence is TGTGCCACCAGTGATCCATCAGGGGACGGGTTAGAAAAACTGTTTTTT. Translation: CATSDPSGDGLEKLFF.

This rearrangement joins TRBV29-1 to TRBJ2-2; 7 bases agree with TRBD1. The CDR3 sequence is 13 residues long. Germline V gene data show CDR1 as SQVTM and CDR2 as ANQGSEA. V shed 6 bases and J 6 bases; nucleotides not matched to a gene: 7. CDR3 sequence (DNA): TGCAGCGTATCTTACGGGACAGCCGGGGAGCTGTTTTTT. This codes for CSVSYGTAGELFF.

The rearrangement links TRBV6-5 to TRBJ1-5, with D possibly TRBD1 on 5 matching bases. Germline loops: CDR1 MNHEY, CDR2 SVGAGI. V gave up 5 bases and J gave up 3 bases, with 11 bases separating them. This CDR3 contains 14 residues. The CDR3 coding sequence is TGTGCCAGCAGTCTACAGGTATTCAATCAGCCCCAGCATTTT. Translation gives CASSLQVFNQPQHF.

The chain links TRBV7-2 to TRBJ1-3; TRBD1 matches 8 bases. The CDR3 has 15 residues. V dropped 4 bases and J dropped 2; count of bases not matched to a gene: 4. Germline CDR1 is SGHTA and CDR2 is FQGNSA. This chain's CDR3 is CASSSDRGTGNTIYF. CDR3 sequence (DNA): TGTGCCAGCAGCTCCGACAGGGGAACTGGAAACACCATATATTTT.

The chain couples TRBV2 to TRBJ1-1; TRBD1 aligns across 10 bases. The CDR3 has 13 residues. After removal of 6 bases from V and 5 bases from J, the junction contained 3 bases not matched to a gene. CDR1 SNHLY and CDR2 FYNNEI come from the germline V gene. CDR3: CASSRQGATEAFF. The DNA of the CDR3 is TGTGCCAGCAGCCGACAGGGGGCGACTGAAGCTTTCTTT.

This clone was recorded only once. The CDR3: CAWDPTGTSTDTQYF. CDR3 nucleotides: TGTGCCTGGGACCCAACAGGGACAAGCACAGATACGCAGTATTTT. This rearrangement joins TRBV30 to TRBJ2-3; D might be TRBD1 (6 bases). The germline gives CDR1 GTSNPN, CDR2 SVGIG (reference sequence). The V end was cut by 5 bases, the J end by 0 bases, with 15 bases between. This CDR3 comprises 15 residues. Supplemented by reference TRBV30 and TRBJ2-3, the full variable domain reads SQTIHQWPATLVQPVGSPLSLECTVEGTSNPNLYWYRQAAGRGLQLLFYSVGIGQISSEVPQNLSASRPQDRQFILSSKKLLLSDSGFYLCAWDPTGTSTDTQYFGPGTRLTVL.